This TCR beta chain was found in a study of T cells in Graves' hyperthyroidism and ophthalmopathy. Study findings and constraints: Ophthalmopathy stood apart from stable hyperthyroidism in a 13 V-J model.

Germline V gene data show CDR1 as ENHRY and CDR2 as SYGVKD. The CDR3 runs to 13 residues. Trimming removed 5 bases from V and 6 bases from J, with 13 bases in between. As concerns this clonotype: Its antigen is undetermined. A much larger clonotype is one base distant, so this may be a read error.

The source material, RNA transcripts, was used to amplify TCR beta CDR3 regions. An initial round of RT-PCR targeting the TCR CDR3 relied on the HTBI primer set. A single record per CDR3 protein comes from TCRdb applying MiXCR to the multiplex PCR reads. The top ten hold about 5% of the sample, which has about 420,000 distinct CDR3 sequences, roughly an eighth seen once. Sequenced sample: blood. This receptor was identified in a young woman with Graves' hyperthyroidism. The chain recombines TRBV10-3 with TRBJ1-2; D ambiguous. In nucleotides, the CDR3 is TGTGCCATCAGTTCTAAGGGAGGTCATGGCTACACCTTC. Protein sequence: CAISSKGGHGYTF.